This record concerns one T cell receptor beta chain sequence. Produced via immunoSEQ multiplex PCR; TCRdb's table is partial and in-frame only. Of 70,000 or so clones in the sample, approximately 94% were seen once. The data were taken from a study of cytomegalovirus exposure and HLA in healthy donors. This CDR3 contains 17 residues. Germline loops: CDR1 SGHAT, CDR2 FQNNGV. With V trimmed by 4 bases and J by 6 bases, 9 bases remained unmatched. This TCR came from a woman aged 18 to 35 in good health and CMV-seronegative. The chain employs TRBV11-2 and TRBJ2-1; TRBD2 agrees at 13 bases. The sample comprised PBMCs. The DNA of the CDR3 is TGTGCCAGCAGCTGGACTAGCGGGAGCTCCTACAGCAATGAGCAGTTCTTC. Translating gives CASSWTSGSSYSNEQFF.